The rows below give T cell receptor beta chains drawn from one sample of a study of blood T cells in healthy people across ages. From the 5' RACE reads, TCRdb called clonotypes with MiXCR, one entry per CDR3 protein. The table shows about 1.8 million distinct CDR3 sequences, with just under 50% occurring only once. Material for sequencing was blood. These receptors were taken from a middle-aged woman in good health. Each CDR3 is given without its conserved first and last residue.

CDR3 length: 14; V gene: TRBV9; CDR3 protein: ASSVTSGGAVGEQF
CDR3 length: 16; V gene: TRBV5-1; CDR3 protein: ASSLGPRGSRGNQPQH
CDR3 length: 13; V gene: TRBV7-8; CDR3 protein: ASSVIADLYNEQF
CDR3 length: 11; V gene: TRBV7-2; CDR3 protein: ASSLGFGVTQY
CDR3 length: 15; V gene: TRBV18; CDR3 protein: ASSPDRNHPRSETQY
CDR3 length: 14; V gene: TRBV5-1; CDR3 protein: ASSPFRQGGGYEQY
CDR3 length: 14; V gene: TRBV3-1; CDR3 protein: ASSQAFGRSRNEQF
CDR3 length: 8; V gene: TRBV20-1; CDR3 protein: SAVRDTQY
CDR3 length: 14; V gene: TRBV3-1; CDR3 protein: ASSHPDRDGSYEQY
CDR3 length: 11; V gene: TRBV20-1; CDR3 protein: SALRQLRETQY
CDR3 length: 12; V gene: TRBV15; CDR3 protein: ATSLGGPQETQY
CDR3 length: 13; V gene: TRBV4-1; CDR3 protein: ASSHPGPRLYGYT
CDR3 length: 16; V gene: TRBV6-5; CDR3 protein: ASSSNLSPGTANYGYT
CDR3 length: 13; V gene: TRBV7-9; CDR3 protein: ASSFRTGSNYGYT
CDR3 length: 13; V gene: TRBV12-3/TRBV12-4; CDR3 protein: ASSIRQGEYYEQF
CDR3 length: 14; V gene: TRBV15; CDR3 protein: ATSRDTFGRGNEQY
CDR3 length: 17; V gene: TRBV24-1; CDR3 protein: ATSNLRVDPRRSYNEQY
CDR3 length: 14; V gene: TRBV7-6; CDR3 protein: ASSPSRNSYNSPLH
CDR3 length: 16; V gene: TRBV5-6; CDR3 protein: ASTFRDYRLESGYEQY
CDR3 length: 11; V gene: TRBV7-2; CDR3 protein: ASSSDPYNEQF
CDR3 length: 10; V gene: TRBV20-1; CDR3 protein: SSNREGSPLH
CDR3 length: 10; V gene: TRBV18; CDR3 protein: ASAREYNEQF
CDR3 length: 14; V gene: TRBV4-2; CDR3 protein: ASSQEGPPAYNEQF
CDR3 length: 13; V gene: TRBV10-3; CDR3 protein: AISTAGGDYNEQY
CDR3 length: 12; V gene: TRBV7-2; CDR3 protein: ASSSLGGGRAQF